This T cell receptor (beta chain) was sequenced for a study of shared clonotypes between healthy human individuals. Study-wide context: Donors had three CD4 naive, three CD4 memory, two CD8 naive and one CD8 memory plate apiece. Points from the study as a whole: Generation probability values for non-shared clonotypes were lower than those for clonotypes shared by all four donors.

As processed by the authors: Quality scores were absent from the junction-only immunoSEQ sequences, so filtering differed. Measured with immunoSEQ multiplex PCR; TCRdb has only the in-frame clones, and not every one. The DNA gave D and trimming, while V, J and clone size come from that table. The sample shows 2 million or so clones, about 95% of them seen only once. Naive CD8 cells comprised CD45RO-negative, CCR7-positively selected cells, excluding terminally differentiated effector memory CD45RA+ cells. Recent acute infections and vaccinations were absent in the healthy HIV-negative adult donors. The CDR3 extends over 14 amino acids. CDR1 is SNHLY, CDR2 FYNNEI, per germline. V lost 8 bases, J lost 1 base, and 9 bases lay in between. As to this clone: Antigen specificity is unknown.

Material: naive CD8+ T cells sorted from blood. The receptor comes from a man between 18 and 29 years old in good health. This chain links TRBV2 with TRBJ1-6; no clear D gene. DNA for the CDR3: TGTGCCAGCGGGGAGTCGTCCTATAATTCACCCCTCCACTTT. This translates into CASGESSYNSPLHF.